The entry that follows covers one TCR beta chain sequence. This clone has only a few counts. This clone's antigen is unknown. Base-call qualities are not available, and no considerably larger clone is one nucleotide away. Using the deep immunoSEQ assay, TCR CDR3 regions were amplified from genomic DNA by multiplex PCR. Genomic DNA extracted from each cell subset was distributed evenly over all wells of several immunoSEQ 96-well plates, and each plate served as one replicate. Each replicate PCR for unsorted PBMC received roughly 290 ng genomic DNA, equal to 25,000 to 30,000 T cell genomes. Ten immunoSEQ deep assay plates were used to sequence unsorted PBMC genomic DNA. Purified libraries were quantified with a Qubit 3.0 fluorometer, sized on a Bioanalyzer 2100, and re-quantified with the KAPA Library Quantification kit. A separate single-read 150-cycle Illumina NextSeq 550 flow cell was used to sequence each immunoSEQ 96-well plate. The authors' pipeline ran thus. The immunoSEQ output contained only junctional sequences without quality scores, so filtering could not match that applied to full-length reads. To assign V/J genes and CDR3, sequences were annotated against IMGT germline references using PyIR, a Python wrapper for IgBLAST v1.9. Reads were removed for weak V/J assignments (E-value above 1e-6), missing CDR3, stop codons, out-of-frame junctions, or ambiguous translated residues. V3J clonotypes were defined as sequences sharing an identical inferred V gene, J gene, and CDR3 amino acid sequence. Percentage overlap between repertoires was calculated by dividing the number of shared unique clonotypes by the size of the smaller repertoire. Repertoire richness was assessed with RTK rarefaction, the Chao1 estimator, and Recon v2.1 estimates of unobserved clonotypes. This immuneACCESS table, as held by TCRdb, lists in-frame sequences with V and J called but not all clones. Of the missing ones, under half trace to an unresolved V gene in checked studies; the others have no known cause. V, J and clone size are taken as reported in that table, and D and trimming were inferred from the DNA itself. For this sample the table gives about 480,000 clones, of which about four fifths were detected only once. The ten most abundant clones make up 10% to 15% of the sample.

The CDR3, from cysteine to phenylalanine, totals 15 residues. Only the CDR3 portion is preserved as DNA: 45 bases, with reading frame beginning at the first base. This entry belongs to a study of shared clonotypes between healthy human individuals (dated by TCRdb to about 2020). Context from the whole study: The cohort included three men and a couple of women between 18 and 49 years of age. To estimate repertoire size and how much clonotypes are shared between individuals, the study performed deep sequencing of blood TCR repertoires from roughly five healthy adults. To increase sequencing depth and limit assay-specific biases, different laboratories used diverse techniques to prepare libraries and sequence TCR repertoires. Leukapheresis yielded between about 0.94 and 9 billion PBMCs per donor. Overall study results and their limits: Based on pairwise subsampling, the degree of clonotype sharing among donors was expected to be affected by sequencing depth. The small number of donors limited the genetic and exposure-history diversity represented. Sampling was restricted to blood, and TCR repertoires in tissues likely differ from the TCR repertoires found in blood.

Donors were healthy HIV-negative adults with no recently reported acute infections or vaccinations. Only Caucasian adults living in Nashville, Tennessee, USA were represented among the donors. In the unsorted samples, some 94 million PBMCs were counted, and genomic DNA was extracted using the QIAamp DNA Blood Mini kit. Blood was collected by leukapheresis, and PBMCs were isolated by Ficoll-Histopaque density gradient centrifugation and then cryopreserved in liquid nitrogen vapor phase. The chain links TRBV21-1 with TRBJ1-5. TRBV21-1 is deemed a pseudogene. The sample was PBMCs. This TCR came from a woman aged 40 to 50 in good health. Some clones in this sample may be carry-over from other donors' samples. Read as DNA, the sequence is TGTGCCAGCAGCAAAGTAGGGATGTGGAATCAGCCCCAGCATTTT. This encodes CASSKVGMWNQPQHF.